Below are 12 T cell receptor beta chains sequenced from a single sample in a study of beta chain features in type 1 diabetes. The authors reverse transcribed all of the isolated RNA, so sequencing captured expressed TCRB transcripts. Sequencing was performed with immunoSEQ multiplex PCR; in TCRdb, only in-frame clones are kept and a portion is missing. Of a few hundred thousand clones listed, around 20% are singletons. The sequenced sample was naive CD4+ T cells from blood. These receptors all stem from a woman aged 18-30 years in good health.

This clone was seen a few times. The gene calls are TRBV4-2 and TRBJ2-2; 10 nucleotides agree with TRBD2. Unmatched junction bases numbered 10, after V lost 3 bases and J lost 6 bases. The CDR3 is 17 amino acids. Germline CDR1 LGHNA, CDR2 YNFKEQ. CDR3 DNA sequence: TGTGCCAGCAGCCACATACAAGCGGGAGGGCTTGCCGGGGAGCTGTTTTTT. Translation: CASSHIQAGGLAGELFF.

This clone was counted a few times. CDR3 nucleotide sequence: TGTGCCAGCAGCTTAAACCCTTCGGGGACGCAGTATTTT. It is translated as CASSLNPSGTQYF. This chain uses TRBV7-2 with TRBJ2-3; maybe TRBD2 (5 bases). The CDR3 runs to 13 residues. V lost 2 bases, J lost 9 bases, and 12 bases lay in between. Germline V gene data show CDR1 as SGHTA and CDR2 as FQGNSA.

Only a few counts were recorded for this clone. The V call is TRBV7-2, the J call TRBJ2-7; 7 bases fit TRBD2. Germline V gives CDR1 SGHTA, CDR2 FQGNSA. The CDR3 has 15 residues. The V gene end was trimmed by 2 bases and the J gene end by 1 base; junction bases not matched to a gene: 5. The CDR3: CASSLHGGMSYEQYF. CDR3 nucleotide sequence: TGTGCCAGCAGCTTACACGGGGGGATGTCCTACGAGCAGTACTTC.

This rearrangement joins TRBV6-6 to TRBJ2-7, with 7 bases aligning to TRBD2. Germline V CDR1 and CDR2: MNHNY, SVGAGI (reference sequence). Trimming cost V 5 bases and J 5 bases; bases outside gene matches: 3. The CDR3 spans 12 residues. The chain's CDR3 is CASSRGGHEQYF. DNA for the CDR3: TGTGCCAGCAGTCGGGGAGGGCACGAGCAGTACTTC.

This clone occurred a few times. This chain uses TRBV9 with TRBJ2-7; perhaps TRBD1 as D (6 bases). The CDR3 totals 15 residues. The ends were cut back, 3 bases at V and 3 bases at J, with 16 bases in the middle. Germline V CDR1 and CDR2: SGDLS, YYNGEE. This chain's CDR3 is CASSGGHSWDYEQYF. The CDR3 bases are TGTGCCAGCAGCGGGGGACACTCTTGGGACTACGAGCAGTACTTC.

The J gene is TRBJ2-5, the V gene TRBV7-2, with 7 nucleotides matching TRBD1. The V segment lost 5 bases and the J segment 5 bases; nucleotides outside the gene matches: 5. The germline CDR1 and CDR2 sequences are SGHTA and FQGNSA. The CDR3 spans 13 residues. The CDR3 reads CASSRGGAETQYF. In DNA form, the CDR3 reads TGTGCCAGCAGCCGAGGGGGCGCGGAGACCCAGTACTTC.

This clone was counted a few times. This chain joins TRBV6-6 and TRBJ1-2; D unresolved. The CDR3 is 13 amino acids. The V gene lost 3 bases and the J gene lost 8 bases, with 13 bases spanning the gap. In germline, CDR1 is MNHNY, CDR2 SVGAGI (reference sequence). The CDR3, as DNA: TGTGCCAGCAGTTATGGTAGCGGCGGCGGCTACACCTTC. Translating it yields CASSYGSGGGYTF.

This clone has only a few counts. The rearrangement links TRBV9 to TRBJ1-2; 8 bases agree with TRBD1. Germline V lookup: CDR1 SGDLS, CDR2 YYNGEE. V dropped 4 bases and J dropped 3; count of bases not matched to a gene: 5. The CDR3 sequence is 14 residues long. The CDR3: CASSYDRGYYGYTF. CDR3 nucleotides: TGTGCCAGCAGCTACGACAGGGGATACTATGGCTACACCTTC.

This chain joins TRBV5-1 and TRBJ2-1, with 8 bases fitting TRBD1. With V trimmed by 5 bases and J by 2 bases, 3 bases remained unmatched. Germline V gene data show CDR1 as SGHRS and CDR2 as YFSETQ. The CDR3 loop spans 14 amino acids. The CDR3 sequence: CASRRQGPYNEQFF. Here the CDR3 DNA reads TGCGCCAGCAGGAGACAGGGGCCCTACAATGAGCAGTTCTTC.

In DNA form, the CDR3 reads TGTGCCTGGAGCTGGGGCAGAGACACTGAAGCTTTCTTT. Encoded protein: CAWSWGRDTEAFF. The gene calls are TRBV30 and TRBJ1-1; possibly TRBD1 for D (5 bases). Germline V lookup: CDR1 GTSNPN, CDR2 SVGIG (reference sequence). Trimming removed 3 bases from V and 3 bases from J, with 11 bases in between. There are 13 residues in the CDR3.

This clone has only a few counts. V usage is TRBV2 and J usage is TRBJ2-1; TRBD1 aligns across 9 bases. Germline CDR1 reads SNHLY; CDR2 reads FYNNEI. V lost 8 bases, J lost 4 bases, and 3 bases stayed unmatched. The CDR3 is made up of 13 amino acids. CDR3 region: CASDRGMYNEQFF. The CDR3 region has the DNA TGTGCCAGCGACAGGGGGATGTACAATGAGCAGTTCTTC.

V usage is TRBV7-2 and J usage is TRBJ2-2, with D perhaps TRBD1 (5 bases). Per the germline V gene, CDR1 is SGHTA and CDR2 is FQGNSA. V lost 6 bases and J lost 7, with 6 bases in between. CDR3 length: 11 residues. The CDR3 region is CASRDNGELFF. The CDR3 region has the DNA TGTGCCAGCAGGGACAACGGGGAGCTGTTTTTT.